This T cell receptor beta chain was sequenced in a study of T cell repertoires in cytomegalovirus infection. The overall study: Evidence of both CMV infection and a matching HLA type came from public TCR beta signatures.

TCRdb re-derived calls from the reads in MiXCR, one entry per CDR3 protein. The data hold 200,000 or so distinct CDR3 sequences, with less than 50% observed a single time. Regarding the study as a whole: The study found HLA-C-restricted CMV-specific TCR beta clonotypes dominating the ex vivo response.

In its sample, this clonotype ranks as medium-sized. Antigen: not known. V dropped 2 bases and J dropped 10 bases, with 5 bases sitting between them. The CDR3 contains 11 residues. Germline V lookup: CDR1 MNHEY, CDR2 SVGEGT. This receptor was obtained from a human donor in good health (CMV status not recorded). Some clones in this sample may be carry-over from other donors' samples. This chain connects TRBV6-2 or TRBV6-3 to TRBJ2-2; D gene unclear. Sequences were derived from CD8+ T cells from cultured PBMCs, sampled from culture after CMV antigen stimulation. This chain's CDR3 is CASSYPQELFF. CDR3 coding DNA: TGTGCCAGCAGTTACCCACAGGAGCTGTTTTTT.